These 25 T cell receptor beta chains share one sample of origin, sequenced in a study of T cells after yellow fever vaccination. Each CDR3 protein is one row after TCRdb ran MiXCR on the 5' RACE reads. The sample lists some 170,000 distinct CDR3 sequences; 7% to 10% were seen once. The specimen was CD8+ T cells sorted from PBMCs, collected 45 days after the yellow fever booster vaccination. All receptors derive from a man aged 18 to 29 who received the YFV17D yellow fever vaccine.

The V call is TRBV4-3, the J call TRBJ1-1; the D is unclear. The V gene's germline CDR1 is LGHNA and CDR2 YSLEER. This CDR3 has 14 amino acids. Deletions cut 4 bases from V and 4 bases from J, with 13 bases between. CDR3 nucleotides: TGCGCCAGCAGCCCTACGAGTGTGGGCACTGAAGCTTTCTTT. Protein sequence: CASSPTSVGTEAFF.

The chain combines TRBV4-3 with TRBJ2-7, with D perhaps matching TRBD2 (6 bases). The CDR3 is 16 amino acids. CDR1 is LGHNA and CDR2 is YSLEER in the germline V gene. The germline V and J ends were trimmed by 0 bases and 2 bases, with 14 bases remaining between them. CDR3 in DNA: TGCGCCAGCAGCCAAGAAGGAGGGAACCGGCCCTACGAGCAGTACTTC. Amino acid sequence: CASSQEGGNRPYEQYF.

The rearrangement links TRBV12-3 or TRBV12-4 to TRBJ2-2; 10 bases line up with TRBD1. The CDR3 consists of 16 residues. With V trimmed by 8 bases and J by 5 bases, 11 bases remained unmatched. CDR3 DNA: TGTGCCAGCGACCTCGTATGGACAGGGGGAACCGGGGAGCTGTTTTTT. It yields the protein CASDLVWTGGTGELFF.

This clonotype has just a few counts. The chain uses TRBV29-1 and TRBJ2-5; D ambiguous. CDR1 and CDR2 (germline): SQVTM, ANQGSEA. The germline V and J ends were trimmed by 0 bases and 10 bases, with 12 bases remaining between them. The CDR3 is 12 residues long. The CDR3 is CSVEDLSWGQYF. The CDR3 DNA reads as TGCAGCGTTGAAGATCTTTCGTGGGGCCAGTACTTC.

In its sample, this clonotype was seen many times. The chain recombines TRBV20-1 with TRBJ2-5; 11 bases are shared with TRBD2. With V trimmed by 3 bases and J by 7 bases, 10 bases remained unmatched. The CDR3 is made up of 15 amino acids. Germline V gives CDR1 DFQATT, CDR2 SNEGSKA (reference sequence). The CDR3 spells CSASPSSGGPSTQYF. The CDR3 nucleotides read TGCAGTGCTAGCCCTTCTAGCGGGGGGCCATCGACCCAGTACTTC.

The chain couples TRBV12-3 or TRBV12-4 to TRBJ2-3; 8 nucleotides align to TRBD2. The ends lost 1 base at V and 4 bases at J; junction bases unmatched: 7. The CDR3 runs to 16 residues. CDR3 coding DNA: TGTGCCAGCAGTTTAGGATCGGGGGGGATAGCAGATACGCAGTATTTT. The encoded protein is CASSLGSGGIADTQYF.

This clonotype was seen a handful of times. Here the CDR3 DNA reads TGTGCCAGCATGCCATCTGACCGTAGCTCCTACGAGCAGTACGTC. Its translation is CASMPSDRSSYEQYV. J is TRBJ2-7 and V is TRBV21-1. TRBV21-1 is a pseudogene locus. The length of the CDR3 is 15 residues.

The gene calls are TRBV6-8 and TRBJ1-2, with 9 nucleotides matching TRBD1. V lost 0 bases and J lost 3; bases outside the gene matches: 8. The CDR3 is 17 residues long. CDR1 MNHGY and CDR2 SAAAGT come from the germline V gene. CDR3 region: CASSYSIRDREHYGYTF. CDR3 DNA sequence: TGTGCCAGCAGTTACTCTATACGGGACAGGGAACACTATGGCTACACCTTC.

This clonotype has at least ten counts. The V gene is TRBV12-3 or TRBV12-4, the J gene TRBJ2-3; D gene uncertain. The CDR3 consists of 11 residues. The V gene lost 4 bases and the J gene lost 6 bases, with 5 bases spanning the gap. Here the CDR3 reads CASSYTDTQYF. The CDR3 DNA is TGTGCCAGCAGTTACACTGATACGCAGTATTTT.

The chain links TRBV6-5 to TRBJ2-3; D perhaps matches TRBD1 (5 bases). Trimming stripped 11 bases from V and 2 bases from J, with 17 bases between. Germline V gene data show CDR1 as MNHEY and CDR2 as SVGAGI. The CDR3 contains 14 residues. The CDR3: CACQGTSTTDTQYF. CDR3 DNA sequence: TGTGCCTGTCAGGGAACCTCAACCACAGATACGCAGTATTTT.

This clonotype came up a few times. The rearrangement links TRBV20-1 to TRBJ2-1; D remains ambiguous. CDR1 is DFQATT, CDR2 SNEGSKA, per germline (reference sequence). V lost 3 bases, J lost 5 bases, and 2 bases lay in between. The CDR3 spans 10 residues. The CDR3 sequence is CSARNNEQFF. As DNA, the CDR3 is TGCAGTGCTAGGAACAATGAGCAGTTCTTC.

The V gene is TRBV20-1, the J gene TRBJ2-3, with 11 bases identical to TRBD2. Germline loops: CDR1 DFQATT, CDR2 SNEGSKA (reference sequence). Unmatched junction bases numbered 11, after V lost 6 bases and J lost 6 bases. There are 15 residues in the CDR3. CDR3 region: CSAEGLAGGPDTQYF. The CDR3 nucleotides read TGCAGTGCCGAGGGCTTAGCGGGGGGGCCTGATACGCAGTATTTT.

The V call is TRBV12-3 or TRBV12-4, the J call TRBJ2-7; 8 nucleotides agree with TRBD1. CDR3 length: 13 residues. Losses at the gene ends were 1 base for V and 5 bases for J; bases not matched to a gene: 1. The DNA of the CDR3 is TGTGCCAGCAGTTTAGACAGGGGGGACGAGCAGTACGTC. It specifies CASSLDRGDEQYV.

The chain couples TRBV7-9 to TRBJ1-1; perhaps TRBD1 as D (5 bases). Trimming took off 0 bases at V and 4 bases at J, with 12 bases between the two ends. There are 15 residues in the CDR3. Germline V gene lookup returns CDR1 SEHNR and CDR2 FQNEAQ (reference sequence). The CDR3 nucleotides are TGTGCCAGCAGCTTAGCGGCAGGGTTCGGCACTGAAGCTTTCTTT. As protein: CASSLAAGFGTEAFF.

This clonotype came up a few times. This chain connects TRBV4-3 to TRBJ2-3; 9 positions agree with TRBD2. The CDR3 totals 17 residues. Germline V lookup: CDR1 LGHNA, CDR2 YSLEER. The V gene end was trimmed by 0 bases and the J gene end by 4 bases; junction bases not matched to a gene: 8. The CDR3 nucleotides read TGCGCCAGCAGCCAAGAATGGGGGACTAGCTCCCCAGATACGCAGTATTTT. Its protein product is CASSQEWGTSSPDTQYF.

The chain has TRBV4-1 and TRBJ2-7; 8 bases align to TRBD1. The CDR3 totals 14 residues. Germline V gene lookup returns CDR1 MGHRA and CDR2 YSYEKL. With V trimmed by 4 bases and J by 3 bases, 5 bases remained unmatched. CDR3 DNA sequence: TGCGCCAGCAGCCCCCAAACAGGGGGCTACGAGCAGTACGTC. It codes for CASSPQTGGYEQYV.

This clonotype appeared many times. This chain connects TRBV4-2 to TRBJ2-3; the D is unclear. V lost 1 base, J lost 1 base, and 6 bases lay in between. CDR3 length: 14 amino acids. Germline-derived CDR1 and CDR2 are LGHNA and YNFKEQ. The CDR3 loop is CASSQGLGTDTQYF. The CDR3 DNA reads as TGTGCCAGCAGCCAAGGGCTCGGCACAGATACGCAGTATTTT.

The V and J genes are TRBV4-1 and TRBJ2-1; D is unresolved. Looked up from germline, CDR1 is MGHRA and CDR2 is YSYEKL. V dropped 2 bases and J dropped 5 bases, with 4 bases sitting between them. There are 12 residues in the CDR3. In DNA, the CDR3 is TGCGCCAGCAGCCAATGGGACAATGAGCAGTTCTTC. Amino acid sequence: CASSQWDNEQFF.

This clonotype was detected a few times. The chain uses TRBV6-1 and TRBJ1-1; possible D gene TRBD1, 5 bases. The germline gives CDR1 MNHNS, CDR2 SASEGT. V was cut by 5 bases and J by 1 base, with 17 bases left in between. The CDR3 contains 16 residues. This chain's CDR3 is CASSPGGAGTNTEAFF. For the CDR3, the DNA is TGTGCCAGCAGTCCGGGAGGGGCAGGGACGAACACTGAAGCTTTCTTT.

The table lists this clonotype with a few counts. In DNA, the CDR3 is TGTGCCAGCAGTTATCCCGGCGGCGAGCAGTACTTC. Translated: CASSYPGGEQYF. The chain uses TRBV6-5 and TRBJ2-7; D unresolved. This CDR3 contains 12 residues. Trimming shortened V by 3 bases and J by 6 bases, and 9 bases separated the two germline ends. Germline CDR1 reads MNHEY; CDR2 reads SVGAGI.

This clonotype showed up just a few times. This chain uses TRBV2 with TRBJ2-3, with 9 nucleotides matching TRBD1. V trimming: 3 bases; J trimming: 2 bases; junction bases outside the gene matches: 9. CDR3 length: 17 amino acids. Germline CDR1 SNHLY, CDR2 FYNNEI. CDR3 sequence: CASSDTGQGDNTDTQYF. In nucleotides, the CDR3 is TGTGCCAGCAGTGACACGGGACAGGGCGATAACACAGATACGCAGTATTTT. Full variable domain (remainder filled in from reference TRBV2 and TRBJ2-3): EPEVTQTPSHQVTQMGQEVILRCVPISNHLYFYWYRQILGQKVEFLVSFYNNEISEKSEIFDDQFSVERPDGSNFTLKIRSTKLEDSAMYFCASSDTGQGDNTDTQYFGPGTRLTVL.

The V call is TRBV6-1, the J call TRBJ2-5, with 10 bases matching TRBD1. This CDR3 region has 15 residues. Germline assignment: CDR1 MNHNS and CDR2 SASEGT. The V and J ends lost 0 bases and 5 bases, in that order; junction bases with no gene match: 3. Here the CDR3 DNA reads TGTGCCAGCAGTGAAGCGACAGGGGGCGCGGAGACCCAGTACTTC. Residues: CASSEATGGAETQYF.

The rearrangement joins TRBV4-1 to TRBJ2-5; D is uncertain. Trimming pared 1 base from V and 3 bases from J, leaving 9 bases between. The CDR3 consists of 14 residues. The germline V gene has CDR1 MGHRA and CDR2 YSYEKL. CDR3 nucleotides: TGCGCCAGCAGCCAAGCAAGCGTTGAAGAGACCCAGTACTTC. Encoded protein: CASSQASVEETQYF.

This clonotype was detected a few times. The chain couples TRBV4-1 to TRBJ2-3; D unresolved. Between the trimmed V and J ends, which lost 0 bases and 2 bases, there was a span of 15 bases. The length of the CDR3 is 17 residues. Germline V gives CDR1 MGHRA, CDR2 YSYEKL. The CDR3 here is CASSQDPPGSVTDTQYF. Written as DNA, the CDR3 is TGCGCCAGCAGCCAAGATCCCCCAGGTTCTGTCACAGATACGCAGTATTTT.

This chain uses TRBV27 with TRBJ2-3; D might be TRBD2 (6 bases). The CDR3 has 19 residues. The V end lost 7 bases, the J end lost 0 bases, and 26 bases lay between the germline ends. CDR1 MNHEY and CDR2 SMNVEV come from the germline V gene (reference sequence). CDR3 bases: TGTGCCAGCATCCAACTGGCCCTCCTAGTGGCGGGGAGCACAGATACGCAGTATTTT. Protein product: CASIQLALLVAGSTDTQYF.